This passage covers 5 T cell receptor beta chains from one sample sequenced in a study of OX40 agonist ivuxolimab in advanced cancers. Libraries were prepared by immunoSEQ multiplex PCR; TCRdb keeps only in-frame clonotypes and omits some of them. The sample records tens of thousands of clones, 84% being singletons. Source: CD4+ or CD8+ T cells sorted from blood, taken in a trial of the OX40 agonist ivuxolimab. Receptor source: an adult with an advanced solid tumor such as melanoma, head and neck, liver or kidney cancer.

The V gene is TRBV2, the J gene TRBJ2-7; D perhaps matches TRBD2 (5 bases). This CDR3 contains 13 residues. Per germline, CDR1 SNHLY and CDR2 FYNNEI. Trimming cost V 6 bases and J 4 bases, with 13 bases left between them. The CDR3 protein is CASRDFGAYEQYF. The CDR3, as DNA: TGTGCCAGCAGGGACTTCGGAGCATACGAGCAGTACTTC.

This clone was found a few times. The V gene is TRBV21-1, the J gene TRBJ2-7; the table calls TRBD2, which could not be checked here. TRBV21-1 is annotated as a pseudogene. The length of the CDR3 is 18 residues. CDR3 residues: CASEGLAGGASLFYEQYF. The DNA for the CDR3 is TGTGCCAGCGAGGGACTAGCGGGGGGGGCCTCTTTATTCTACGAGCAGTACTTC.

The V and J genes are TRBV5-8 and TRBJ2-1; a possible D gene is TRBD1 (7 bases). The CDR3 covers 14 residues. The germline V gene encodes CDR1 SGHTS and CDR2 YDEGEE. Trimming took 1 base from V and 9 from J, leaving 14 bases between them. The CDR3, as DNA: TGTGCCAGCAGCTTGACAGGGGCCGGGGGTGAGCAGTTCTTC. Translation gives CASSLTGAGGEQFF.

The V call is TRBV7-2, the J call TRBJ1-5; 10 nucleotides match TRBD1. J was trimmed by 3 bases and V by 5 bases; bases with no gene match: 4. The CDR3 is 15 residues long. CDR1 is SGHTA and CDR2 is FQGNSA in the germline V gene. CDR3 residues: CASSPGQGLNQPQHF. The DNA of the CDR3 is TGTGCCAGCAGCCCGGGACAGGGGCTCAATCAGCCCCAGCATTTT.

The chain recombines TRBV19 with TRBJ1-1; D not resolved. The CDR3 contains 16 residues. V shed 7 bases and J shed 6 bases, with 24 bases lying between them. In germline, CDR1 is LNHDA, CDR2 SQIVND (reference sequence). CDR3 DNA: TGTGCCAGTACCCAAAGATGGGGTATCTTGAGGGCTGAAGCTTTCTTT. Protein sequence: CASTQRWGILRAEAFF.